The entry below gives a single TCR beta chain sequence along with its context. The target antigen is unknown. With 5 bases removed from V and 1 base from J, the gap between germline ends came to 12 bases. Germline CDR1 reads SGHTA; CDR2 reads FQGNSA. This CDR3 spans 15 amino acids. This sample is part of a study of cytomegalovirus exposure and HLA in healthy donors. Study-wide background: Drawn from HLA-typed donors, 83 million or so unique TCRs were held in an early data release. Study-level findings and limits: Indistinguishable V segments, including TRBV6-2 and TRBV6-3, were excluded.

The PCR contained 60 Vbeta and 13 Jbeta primers. Profiling relied on immunoSEQ multiplex PCR, and the TCRdb table lists in-frame clones only, not all of them. The table includes about 130,000 clones, about four fifths detected once. Sequencing was carried out using PBMCs. The rearrangement joins TRBV7-2 to TRBJ2-1; possible D gene TRBD2, 7 bases. The source of this sequence is a woman aged 40 to 50 in good health and CMV-seronegative. The CDR3 region is CASSRGGQSYNEQFF. In DNA form, the CDR3 reads TGTGCCAGCAGCCGCGGGGGCCAGTCCTACAATGAGCAGTTCTTC.